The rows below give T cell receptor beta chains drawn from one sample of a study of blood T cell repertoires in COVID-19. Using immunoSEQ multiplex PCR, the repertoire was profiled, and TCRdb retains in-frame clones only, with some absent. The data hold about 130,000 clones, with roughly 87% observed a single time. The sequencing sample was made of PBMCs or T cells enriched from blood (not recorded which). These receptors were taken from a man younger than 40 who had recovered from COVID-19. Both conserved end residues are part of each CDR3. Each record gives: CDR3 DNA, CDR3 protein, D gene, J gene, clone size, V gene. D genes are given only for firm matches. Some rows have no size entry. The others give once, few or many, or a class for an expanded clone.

TGTGCCAGCTCACCTGGGGACAGGATGGGGAGGACAGATACGCAGTATTTT	CASSPGDRMGRTDTQYF	TRBD1	TRBJ2-3	.	TRBV18
TGTGCCAGCATGGAGAGTGGGGCCGGAAACACCATATATTTT	CASMESGAGNTIYF	.	TRBJ1-3	.	TRBV2
TGTGCCAGCAGCCGTCGACAGGGAAGGACTGAAGCTTTCTTT	CASSRRQGRTEAFF	TRBD1	TRBJ1-1	few	TRBV13
TGTGCCAGCAGCCCCGCCCACCTGATCGCGGGGGAGCAGTACTTC	CASSPAHLIAGEQYF	.	TRBJ2-7	.	TRBV6-6
TGTGCCAGCAGCCAGCGGAGCAGGGGCACCGTTGGGTATGGCTACACCTTC	CASSQRSRGTVGYGYTF	.	TRBJ1-2	once	TRBV14
TGTGCCAGCAGTGAAAGGCAGGGCCGAAACACCATATATTTT	CASSERQGRNTIYF	.	TRBJ1-3	.	TRBV2
TGCGCCAGCAGCCCTGCTAGCGGGGGGGCGAGAGGTTATGAGCAGTTCTTC	CASSPASGGARGYEQFF	TRBD2	TRBJ2-1	.	TRBV5-1
TGTGCCAGCAGTTCGGGACTGTCTAGCACAGATACGCAGTATTTT	CASSSGLSSTDTQYF	.	TRBJ2-3	.	TRBV6-5
TGTGCCAGCGGCCCTGGAGGGGTCGGCTATGGCTACACCTTC	CASGPGGVGYGYTF	.	TRBJ1-2	.	TRBV5-4
TGTGCCAGCAGTTACTCGAATGGACTACCGACCTACGAGCAGTACTTC	CASSYSNGLPTYEQYF	.	TRBJ2-7	.	TRBV6-5
TGTGCCAGCAGTATGCAGGGGGCCAATCAGCCCCAGCATTTT	CASSMQGANQPQHF	TRBD1	TRBJ1-5	.	TRBV25-1
TGTGCCACCAGTGATGCCGGGACAGGGAATGAGCAGTTCTTC	CATSDAGTGNEQFF	TRBD1	TRBJ2-1	.	TRBV24-1
TGTGCCTCCAAAAGGGGGTTGAACACTGAAGCTTTCTTT	CASKRGLNTEAFF	.	TRBJ1-1	.	TRBV6-5
TGTGCCAGCAGTGAGGGGCTTCGGAATGAGCAGTTCTTC	CASSEGLRNEQFF	.	TRBJ2-1	.	TRBV2
TGTGCCAGCAGCGCCCCTCGGGACAGACATGAAAAACTGTTTTTT	CASSAPRDRHEKLFF	TRBD1	TRBJ1-4	.	TRBV11-3
TGCGCCAGCAGCTTCGGACTAGCGCTCACAGATACGCAGTATTTT	CASSFGLALTDTQYF	TRBD2	TRBJ2-3	.	TRBV5-1
TGTGCCAGCAGCGTAGACTGGACTAGCGGGAACACCGGGGAGCTGTTTTTT	CASSVDWTSGNTGELFF	TRBD2	TRBJ2-2	few	TRBV9
TGTGCCAGCAGCTTGGAGACACAAGAGACCCAGTACTTC	CASSLETQETQYF	.	TRBJ2-5	.	TRBV5-4
TGTGCCAGCAACTCCCCGGGCGACAGCAATCAAGAGACCCAGTACTTC	CASNSPGDSNQETQYF	.	TRBJ2-5	.	TRBV21-1
TGCGCCAGCAGCTTGGAGGACACAAACACTGAAGCTTTCTTT	CASSLEDTNTEAFF	.	TRBJ1-1	.	TRBV5-1
TGTGCCAGTAGTATCCCCTACCTTAGCGGGCAGTCCTACAATGAGCAGTTCTTC	CASSIPYLSGQSYNEQFF	TRBD2	TRBJ2-1	.	TRBV19
TGTGCTAGTGGTTCCCATAGCAATCAGCCCCAGCATTTT	CASGSHSNQPQHF	.	TRBJ1-5	.	TRBV12-5
TGTGCCAGCAGCCCCCTGCGGGAGGCCGGGGAGCTGTTTTTT	CASSPLREAGELFF	TRBD2	TRBJ2-2	.	TRBV9
TGTGCCAGCAGCCAAGATGAGGCCACAGATACGCAGTATTTT	CASSQDEATDTQYF	.	TRBJ2-3	.	TRBV4-2
TGTGCCAGCAGCCACAAACTAGCGGGAGACTACGAGCAGTACTTC	CASSHKLAGDYEQYF	TRBD2	TRBJ2-7	.	TRBV7-9
TGTGCCAGTAGTAGAGTTGATGCAACTAATGAAAAACTGTTTTTT	CASSRVDATNEKLFF	.	TRBJ1-4	.	TRBV19
TGTGCCAGCAGCCTCCGACAGACGAGCTCCTACGAGCAGTACTTC	CASSLRQTSSYEQYF	.	TRBJ2-7	few	TRBV7-9
TGTGCCAGTAGTAGACAGGGTGGGACCGGGGAGCTGTTTTTT	CASSRQGGTGELFF	TRBD1	TRBJ2-2	.	TRBV19
TGTGCCATCAGTGAGGGCAGGGGGTTAGATACGCAGTATTTT	CAISEGRGLDTQYF	TRBD1	TRBJ2-3	.	TRBV10-3
TGTGCCAGCAGCTCCCTCCTAAACATGGGGGGGGTGGTCACCGGGGAGCTGTTTTTT	CASSSLLNMGGVVTGELFF	TRBD2	TRBJ2-2	.	TRBV7-9
TGCGCCAGCCGTGGGACTAGCGGGGCGGAGACCCAGTACTTC	CASRGTSGAETQYF	TRBD2	TRBJ2-5	.	TRBV4-1
TGTGCCAGCAGCACCGGGAACCTTTCACCCCTCCACTTT	CASSTGNLSPLHF	.	TRBJ1-6	.	TRBV7-8
TGTGCCACCAGTGATCCCCGGACAGATACGCAGTATTTT	CATSDPRTDTQYF	.	TRBJ2-3	.	TRBV24-1
TGCAGCGTTGAAAGCCGGGACAGGGGAAACACCATATATTTT	CSVESRDRGNTIYF	TRBD1	TRBJ1-3	.	TRBV29-1
TGTGCCAGCAGTCGTTACACAGATACGCAGTATTTT	CASSRYTDTQYF	.	TRBJ2-3	.	TRBV7-2
TGTGCCAGCAGTAAGGGACAGGGTCGTGACACCATATATTTT	CASSKGQGRDTIYF	TRBD1	TRBJ1-3	.	TRBV6-6
TGTGCCAGCAGCTTTCGGCAGGGGGACACCGGGGAGCTGTTTTTT	CASSFRQGDTGELFF	TRBD1	TRBJ2-2	.	TRBV11-3
TGTGCCAGCAGTTACGGGGGACTAGCGGGGCCCTACGAGCAGTACTTC	CASSYGGLAGPYEQYF	TRBD2	TRBJ2-7	.	TRBV6-6
TGTGCCAGCAGCTTAGGTCCGGGACTAGCGGGAGGTTTAACCGGGGAGCTGTTTTTT	CASSLGPGLAGGLTGELFF	TRBD2	TRBJ2-2	.	TRBV11-2
TGTGCTAGTGGTCCCTCTACGGGGTACAATGAGCAGTTCTTC	CASGPSTGYNEQFF	.	TRBJ2-1	few	TRBV12-5
TGTGCCAGTAGTACCTCTAGCGGGAGTGGAGGGGAGCAGTTCTTC	CASSTSSGSGGEQFF	TRBD2	TRBJ2-1	once	TRBV19
TGTGCCAGCAGTCTTGGGATGGACAGCAGGAAGGCCTTC	CASSLGMDSRKAF	.	TRBJ1-2	.	TRBV12-3/TRBV12-4
TGTGCCAGCAGCTTGGGGACAGGGCCCAACGAGCAGTACTTC	CASSLGTGPNEQYF	TRBD1	TRBJ2-7	.	TRBV5-6
TGTGCCATCAGTGAGTTAGACCGGGACAGGTCCGGAAACACCATATATTTT	CAISELDRDRSGNTIYF	TRBD1	TRBJ1-3	.	TRBV10-3
TGCGCCAGCAGCTTGGCGGGTACCCTACAAGAGACCCAGTACTTC	CASSLAGTLQETQYF	.	TRBJ2-5	.	TRBV5-1
TGCGCCAGCAGTTTGCGGGGGTCAGATACGCAGTATTTT	CASSLRGSDTQYF	TRBD2	TRBJ2-3	once	TRBV5-1
TGTGCCAGCAGTGAAGGGACAGGGGACACAGATACGCAGTATTTT	CASSEGTGDTDTQYF	TRBD1	TRBJ2-3	few	TRBV6-1
TGCACCAGCAGCCAGGCGGGCGGGGAGAACTATGGCTACACCTTC	CTSSQAGGENYGYTF	.	TRBJ1-2	few	TRBV1
TGTGCCAGCAGTCCACCTCTGGACAGGGACTATGGCTACACCTTC	CASSPPLDRDYGYTF	TRBD1	TRBJ1-2	.	TRBV2